This entry lists 24 T cell receptor beta chains sequenced from one sample in a study of spatial heterogeneity in lung cancer. The time point is: sample taken at primary tumor resection. TCRdb passed the 5' RACE reads through MiXCR, listing each CDR3 protein once. The sample has around 45,000 distinct CDR3 sequences, about an eighth seen once. The sample consisted of PBMCs, taken at surgery. The receptors here all came from a male donor with early-stage non-small cell lung cancer.

This clonotype was counted many times. The chain employs TRBV12-3 or TRBV12-4 and TRBJ2-1, with D possibly being TRBD1 (6 bases). V was shortened by 6 bases and J by 2 bases, with 17 bases between the two germline ends. The CDR3 covers 16 residues. The CDR3: CASSQDQGYTYNEQFF. The CDR3 nucleotides are TGTGCCAGCAGCCAAGATCAGGGGTACACCTACAATGAGCAGTTCTTC.

This clonotype has only a few counts. DNA of the CDR3: TGTGCCAGCAGTTTGGGTGCGGCAGGGAGCTACAATGAGCAGTTCTTC. Encoded protein: CASSLGAAGSYNEQFF. The rearrangement joins TRBV28 to TRBJ2-1; the D gene could be TRBD1 or TRBD2 (5 bases each). In germline, CDR1 is MDHEN, CDR2 SYDVKM. Trimming pared 3 bases from V and 3 bases from J, leaving 15 bases between. The CDR3 extends over 16 amino acids.

This clonotype was seen more than once but under ten times. V gene TRBV9 combines with J gene TRBJ2-5; the match to TRBD2 covers 16 bases. The ends lost 3 bases at V and 0 bases at J; junction bases unmatched: 8. Per the germline V gene, CDR1 is SGDLS and CDR2 is YYNGEE. The CDR3 runs to 19 residues. In DNA, the CDR3 is TGTGCCAGCAGCGCGACACCGGGACTAGCGGGAGGGTACCAAGAGACCCAGTACTTC. Its translation: CASSATPGLAGGYQETQYF.

The rearrangement joins TRBV7-9 to TRBJ1-2; TRBD1 matches 7 bases. V shed 1 base and J 9 bases; nucleotides not matched to a gene: 5. The germline V gene has CDR1 SEHNR and CDR2 FQNEAQ (reference sequence). CDR3 length: 13 amino acids. CDR3 DNA: TGTGCCAGCAGCTTAGAAGGGGGCCGAAGCTACACCTTC. Its translation is CASSLEGGRSYTF.

This clonotype came up a few times. J is TRBJ2-1 and V is TRBV11-2; 10 bases are shared with TRBD2. The CDR3 contains 14 residues. Germline V gives CDR1 SGHAT, CDR2 FQNNGV. After removal of 6 bases from V and 7 bases from J, the junction contained 6 bases not matched to a gene. The CDR3 region is CASRQPGLANEQFF. CDR3 DNA sequence: TGTGCCAGCAGACAGCCGGGACTAGCGAATGAGCAGTTCTTC.

This clonotype showed up just a few times. The genes are TRBV2 and TRBJ2-2; 9 bases line up with TRBD1. The CDR3 loop spans 13 amino acids. Germline V gene sequence: CDR1 SNHLY, CDR2 FYNNEI. With 10 bases clipped from V and 4 bases from J, the junction kept 4 bases outside the gene matches. As DNA, the CDR3 is TGTGCCATCACGGGACAGGGCACCGGGGAGCTGTTTTTT. Residues: CAITGQGTGELFF.

As regards this clonotype: It may be a read error: a sequence one base away is much more abundant. The chain joins TRBV5-1 to TRBJ2-5; TRBD1 or TRBD2 may be the D gene (5 bases each). Germline CDR1 SGHRS, CDR2 YFSETQ. CDR3 length: 15 residues. V was trimmed by 0 bases and J by 1 base, leaving 10 bases between them. CDR3 protein: CASSLAGTTQETQYF. The CDR3 DNA follows: TGCGCCAGCAGCTTGGCCGGGACCACCCAAGAGACCCAGTACTTC.

V is TRBV5-1 and J is TRBJ2-7, with 10 bases identical to TRBD2. The CDR3 is made up of 16 amino acids. CDR1 SGHRS and CDR2 YFSETQ come from the germline V gene. The junction had 9 bases not matched to a gene; V was cut back by 3 bases and J by 3 bases. CDR3 DNA sequence: TGCGCCAGCAGCTCGGGGGCTAGCGGGGGAAGCTACGAGCAGTACTTC. Translation gives CASSSGASGGSYEQYF.

The chain is built from TRBV4-1 and TRBJ2-7, with D unresolved. V was trimmed by 0 bases and J by 6 bases, leaving 15 bases between them. Per the germline V gene, CDR1 is MGHRA and CDR2 is YSYEKL. The CDR3 runs 15 residues. CDR3: CASSQDLGSSLEQYF. DNA for the CDR3: TGCGCCAGCAGCCAAGATCTAGGGTCTAGTCTCGAGCAGTACTTC.

In this sample, this clonotype turned up many times. The chain combines TRBV4-2 with TRBJ2-5; TRBD2 agrees at 14 bases. The V segment lost 1 base and the J segment 5 bases; nucleotides outside the gene matches: 9. CDR1 LGHNA and CDR2 YNFKEQ come from the germline V gene. The CDR3 length is 18 residues. The CDR3 DNA sequence: TGTGCCAGCAGCCAAGGACTAGCGGGAGGGCCAGGAGAGGAGACCCAGTACTTC. Translated, it gives CASSQGLAGGPGEETQYF.

This clonotype has at least ten counts. The J gene is TRBJ2-5, the V gene TRBV12-3 or TRBV12-4; 9 positions agree with TRBD1. This CDR3 has 17 amino acids. After removal of 2 bases from V and 4 bases from J, the junction contained 11 bases not matched to a gene. The CDR3 DNA reads TGTGCCAGCAGTTTATGGACAGGGGCTCCCTTCACAGAGACCCAGTACTTC. Its translation is CASSLWTGAPFTETQYF.

V usage is TRBV9 and J usage is TRBJ2-2, with TRBD2 matching over 10 bases. Looked up from germline, CDR1 is SGDLS and CDR2 is YYNGEE. Germline trimming cut 0 bases from V and 7 bases from J; bases unmatched to any gene: 6. This CDR3 contains 16 residues. CDR3 coding DNA: TGTGCCAGCAGCGTAGATCTAGCGGGAGAAATCGGGGAGCTGTTTTTT. Amino acid sequence: CASSVDLAGEIGELFF.

This clonotype appeared a few times. The chain carries TRBV15 and TRBJ2-1; a possible D gene is TRBD2 (6 bases). The V gene's germline CDR1 is LNHNV and CDR2 YYDKDF (reference sequence). The CDR3 covers 17 residues. Trimming took off 1 base at V and 5 bases at J, with 18 bases between the two ends. In DNA form, the CDR3 reads TGTGCCACCAGCAGAGGACGTAGGACTACCCATAACAATGAGCAGTTCTTC. This gives the protein CATSRGRRTTHNNEQFF.

The sample holds a few counts of this clonotype. CDR3 protein: CASSSGRGGTQYF. CDR3 bases: TGCGCCAGCAGCTCCGGACGGGGGGGTACGCAGTATTTT. The rearrangement joins TRBV5-1 to TRBJ2-3; 8 positions match TRBD2. V shed 3 bases and J 8 bases; nucleotides not matched to a gene: 5. Germline V gene sequence: CDR1 SGHRS, CDR2 YFSETQ. The CDR3 sequence is 13 residues long.

This chain joins TRBV4-3 and TRBJ2-2; 11 bases map to TRBD2. CDR3 length: 16 residues. Per the germline V gene, CDR1 is LGHNA and CDR2 is YSLEER. Trimming removed 0 bases from V and 5 bases from J; junction bases left unmatched: 2. CDR3 coding DNA: TGCGCCAGCAGCCAAGAACCTAGCGGGAGGACCGGGGAGCTGTTTTTT. As protein: CASSQEPSGRTGELFF.

The chain recombines TRBV29-1 with TRBJ2-4; 9 nucleotides agree with TRBD1. In germline, CDR1 is SQVTM, CDR2 ANQGSEA. V lost 4 bases and J lost 9; bases outside the gene matches: 7. The CDR3 spans 13 residues. The CDR3, as DNA: TGCAGCGTTGTTACAGGGGGCGGTGGCATTCAGTACTTC. It is translated as CSVVTGGGGIQYF.

This clonotype was counted ten times or more. The rearrangement joins TRBV5-1 to TRBJ1-2; D ambiguous. The CDR3 is 15 residues long. The germline V and J ends were trimmed by 0 bases and 6 bases, with 15 bases remaining between them. Germline CDR1 is SGHRS and CDR2 is YFSETQ. The CDR3 sequence: CASSLESDKRNGYTF. CDR3 DNA: TGCGCCAGCAGCTTGGAATCCGACAAACGGAATGGCTACACCTTC.

This clonotype was seen more than once but under ten times. CDR3 in DNA: TGTGCCAGCAGTTACTCGAAGAGTAGCGGGATGTACGAGCAGTACTTC. The encoded protein is CASSYSKSSGMYEQYF. The chain recombines TRBV6-2 or TRBV6-3 with TRBJ2-7; 8 positions agree with TRBD2. Germline-derived CDR1 and CDR2 are MNHEY and SVGEGT. The CDR3 totals 16 residues. Trimming at V came to 0 bases and at J to 4 bases, leaving 8 bases not matched to a gene.

This clonotype was detected a few times. The chain has TRBV27 and TRBJ1-2; D is perhaps TRBD1 (5 bases). V was pared by 0 bases and J by 4 bases, with 9 bases between. Germline CDR1 is MNHEY and CDR2 is SMNVEV (reference sequence). This CDR3 comprises 14 residues. CDR3 region: CASSLSPGPYGYTF. The DNA of the CDR3 is TGTGCCAGCAGTTTATCACCAGGGCCCTATGGCTACACCTTC.

This clonotype was observed at least ten times. The rearrangement links TRBV6-5 to TRBJ1-2; D unresolved. The CDR3 has 12 residues. V was pared by 7 bases and J by 2 bases, with 8 bases between. Per germline, CDR1 MNHEY and CDR2 SVGAGI. The CDR3 coding sequence is TGTGCCAGCAAAGACCCAAACTATGGCTACACCTTC. This gives the protein CASKDPNYGYTF.

This clonotype has a handful of counts. The V and J genes are TRBV20-1 and TRBJ1-1; D is ambiguous. The CDR3 loop spans 11 amino acids. The germline CDR1 and CDR2 sequences are DFQATT and SNEGSKA (reference sequence). The ends were cut back, 1 base at V and 7 bases at J, with 7 bases in the middle. The CDR3 here is CSARGELEAFF. The CDR3 DNA reads as TGCAGTGCTAGAGGTGAACTTGAAGCTTTCTTT.

This clonotype was counted only a few times. The gene calls are TRBV11-2 and TRBJ2-5; 13 bases are a match to TRBD2. CDR1 is SGHAT and CDR2 is FQNNGV in the germline V gene. CDR3 length equals 17 residues. V was pared by 6 bases and J by 3 bases, with 10 bases of the junction left unmatched. CDR3 loop: CASRRGTSGAYEETQYF. The CDR3 nucleotides are TGTGCCAGCAGGCGTGGGACTAGCGGGGCGTACGAAGAGACCCAGTACTTC.

Many counts were recorded for this clonotype. The V call is TRBV3-1, the J call TRBJ1-1; D gene uncertain. CDR3 length: 12 amino acids. The V gene lost 2 bases and the J gene lost 6 bases, with 7 bases spanning the gap. In germline, CDR1 is LGHDT, CDR2 YNNKEL (reference sequence). CDR3 residues: CASSQFKAEAFF. The CDR3 nucleotides read TGTGCCAGCAGCCAATTCAAAGCTGAAGCTTTCTTT.

This clonotype was seen at least ten times. The J gene is TRBJ2-7, the V gene TRBV7-9; 9 bases match TRBD2. CDR1 and CDR2 from the germline V gene are SEHNR and FQNEAQ (reference sequence). Trimming cost V 4 bases and J 6 bases; bases outside gene matches: 7. The CDR3 length is 14 residues. The CDR3 reads CASSSSGLASEQYF. For the CDR3, the DNA is TGTGCCAGCAGCTCTTCAGGACTAGCGAGCGAGCAGTACTTC.